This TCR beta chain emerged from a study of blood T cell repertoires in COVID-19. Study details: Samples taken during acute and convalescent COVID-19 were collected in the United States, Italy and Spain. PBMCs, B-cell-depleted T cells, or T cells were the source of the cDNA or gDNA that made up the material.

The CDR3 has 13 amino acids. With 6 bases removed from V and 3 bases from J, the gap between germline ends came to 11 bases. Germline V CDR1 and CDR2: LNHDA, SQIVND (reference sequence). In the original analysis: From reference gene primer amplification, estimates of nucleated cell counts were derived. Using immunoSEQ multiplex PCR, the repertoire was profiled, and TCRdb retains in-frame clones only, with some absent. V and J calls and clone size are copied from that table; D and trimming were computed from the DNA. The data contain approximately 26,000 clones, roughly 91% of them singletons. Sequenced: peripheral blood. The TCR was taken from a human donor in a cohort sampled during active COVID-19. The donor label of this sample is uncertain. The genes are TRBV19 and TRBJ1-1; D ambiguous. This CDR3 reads CASSTDGDTEAFF. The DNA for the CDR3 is TGTGCCAGTAGCACGGACGGGGACACTGAAGCTTTCTTT.